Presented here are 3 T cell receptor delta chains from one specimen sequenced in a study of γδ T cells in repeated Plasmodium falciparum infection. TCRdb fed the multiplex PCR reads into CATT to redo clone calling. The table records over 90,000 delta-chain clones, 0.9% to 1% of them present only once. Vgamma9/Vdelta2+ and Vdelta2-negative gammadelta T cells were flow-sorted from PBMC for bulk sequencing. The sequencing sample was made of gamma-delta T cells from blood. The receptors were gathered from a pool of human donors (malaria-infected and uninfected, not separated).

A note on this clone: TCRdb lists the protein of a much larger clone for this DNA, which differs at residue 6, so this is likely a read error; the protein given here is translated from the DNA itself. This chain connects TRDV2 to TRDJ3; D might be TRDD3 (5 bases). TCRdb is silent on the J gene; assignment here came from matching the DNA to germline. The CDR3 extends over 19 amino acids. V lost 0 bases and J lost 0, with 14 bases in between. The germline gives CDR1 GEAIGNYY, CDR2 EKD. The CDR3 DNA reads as TGTGCCTGTGACACCCGGGGGGGTCGAAGCTCCTGGGACACCCGACAGATGTTTTTC. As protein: CACDTRGGRSSWDTRQMFF.

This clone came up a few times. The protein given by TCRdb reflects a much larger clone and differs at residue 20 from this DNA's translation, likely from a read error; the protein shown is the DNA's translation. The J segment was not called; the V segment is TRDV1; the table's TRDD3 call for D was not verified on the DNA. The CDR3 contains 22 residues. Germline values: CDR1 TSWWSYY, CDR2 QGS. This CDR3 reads CALGGPSYTKKDMKGIPDKHIF. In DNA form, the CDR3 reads TGTGCTCTTGGGGGTCCTTCGTATACAAAAAAGGACATGAAGGGGATTCCCGATAAACACATCTTT.

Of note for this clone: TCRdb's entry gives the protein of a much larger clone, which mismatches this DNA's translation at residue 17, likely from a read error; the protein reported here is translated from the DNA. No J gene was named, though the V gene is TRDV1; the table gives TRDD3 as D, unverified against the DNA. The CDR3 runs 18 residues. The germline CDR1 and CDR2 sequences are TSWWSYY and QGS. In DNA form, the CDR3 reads TGTGCTCTTGGGGAACGCCCATACTGGGGGATAGTCCTCGATAAACTCACCTTT. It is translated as CALGERPYWGIVLDKLTF.